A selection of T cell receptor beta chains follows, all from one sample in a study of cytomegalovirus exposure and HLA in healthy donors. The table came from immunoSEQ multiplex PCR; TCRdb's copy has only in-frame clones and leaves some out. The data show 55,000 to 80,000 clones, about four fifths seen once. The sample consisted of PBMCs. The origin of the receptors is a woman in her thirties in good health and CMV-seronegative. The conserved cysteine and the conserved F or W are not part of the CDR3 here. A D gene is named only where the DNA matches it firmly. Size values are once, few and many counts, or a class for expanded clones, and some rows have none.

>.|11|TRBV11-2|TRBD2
ASASGSYNEQF
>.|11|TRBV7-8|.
ASSKAQYYGYT
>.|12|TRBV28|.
ASSLVARGYEQY
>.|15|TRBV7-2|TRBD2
ASSSYSGGTGAKTQY
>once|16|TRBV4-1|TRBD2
ASSQDSGLAGDSYEQY
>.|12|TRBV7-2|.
ASSPQTGNRGQY
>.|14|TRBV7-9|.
ASSLMRWRSENTIY
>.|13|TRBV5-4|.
ASSFGAGPNNEQF
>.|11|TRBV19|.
ASSFGGDSPLH
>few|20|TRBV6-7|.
ASSYSVPPGGGESQNTGELF
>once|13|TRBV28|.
ASSPIDVLEETQY
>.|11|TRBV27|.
ASSLSESYEQY
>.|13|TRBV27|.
ASKYATDRFYGYT
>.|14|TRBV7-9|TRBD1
ASSQGQGTYYNEQF
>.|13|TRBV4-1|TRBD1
ASSPWTGVSYGYT
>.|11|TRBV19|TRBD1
ASAGTGPQPQH
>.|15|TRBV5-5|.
ASSSAKGSPRIAEAF
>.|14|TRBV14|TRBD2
ASSHRYGGGSYEQY
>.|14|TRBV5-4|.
ASSLEAGPKYNEQF
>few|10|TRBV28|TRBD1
ASSRDSYEQY
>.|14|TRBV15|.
ATSQSDRYSNQPQH
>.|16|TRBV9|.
ASSVGVQASSGANVLT
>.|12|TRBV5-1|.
ASSLVGRVYEQY
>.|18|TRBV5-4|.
ASSLNHAMVRGTMNTEAF
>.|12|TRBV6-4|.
ASSDSWAGGRQF
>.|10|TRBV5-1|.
ASSLVDNEQY
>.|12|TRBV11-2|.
ASNPSGLNTEAF
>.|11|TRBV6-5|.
ASSYSTGSPLH
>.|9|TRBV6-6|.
ASYTQNTIY
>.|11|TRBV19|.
ASSMLVNTEAF
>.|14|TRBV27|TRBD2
ASTGTSGGPTYEQY
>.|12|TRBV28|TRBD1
ASSLETGAYGYT
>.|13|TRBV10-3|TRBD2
AIRQEAGGPDTQY
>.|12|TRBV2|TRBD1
AGGKGQHNQPQH
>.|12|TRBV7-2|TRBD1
ASSSGQGHTEAF
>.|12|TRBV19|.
ASSSAGKGQPQH
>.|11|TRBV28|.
ASSFRGKDEQY
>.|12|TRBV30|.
AWSSGRGVDTQY
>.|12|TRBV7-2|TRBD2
ASSLTSGQETQY
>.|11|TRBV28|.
ASSDRDSNEQY
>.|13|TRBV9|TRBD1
ASSKGTASNEKLF
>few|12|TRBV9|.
ASSVGLANTEAF
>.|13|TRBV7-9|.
ASSDSSTTNEKLF
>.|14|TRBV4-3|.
ASSQGGGSVFSTIY
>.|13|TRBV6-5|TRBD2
ASSYGLGSTDTQY
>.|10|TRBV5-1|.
ASSTRSYEQY
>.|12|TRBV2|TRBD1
ASSSQGVYEKLF
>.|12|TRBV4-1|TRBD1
ASSQITGVHTIY
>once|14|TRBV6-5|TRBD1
ASSYQTGQGTYGYT
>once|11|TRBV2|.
ASSVGLTDTQY
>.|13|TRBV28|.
ASSDMQDYGWEQY
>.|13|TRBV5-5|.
ASSRPGISGNTIY
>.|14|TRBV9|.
ASSVAPGTGNTEAF
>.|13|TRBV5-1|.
ASSLMRTVSYEQY
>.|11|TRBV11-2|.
ASSPESSYEQY
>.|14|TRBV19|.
ASTPVRGARNTEAF
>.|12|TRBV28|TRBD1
ASSLDRPGNTIY
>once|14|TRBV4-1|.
ASSQGLRRDNEKLF
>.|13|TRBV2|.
ASNVVRSSNQPQH
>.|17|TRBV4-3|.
ASSQVSSLWSTSTDTQY